This entry lists 17 T cell receptor beta chains sequenced from one sample in a study of T cell responses to AZD1222 COVID-19 vaccine. Generated by immunoSEQ multiplex PCR, the TCRdb table keeps only in-frame clones and is missing some. The table includes about 97,000 clones, about 86% detected once. This specimen consisted of peripheral blood, obtained on day 0 of AZD1222 vaccination. The source is an adult in good health.

The chain is built from TRBV29-1 and TRBJ2-7; TRBD2 agrees at 7 bases. V was clipped by 4 bases and J by 0 bases; unmatched bases: 3. CDR1 and CDR2 (germline): SQVTM, ANQGSEA. The CDR3 totals 13 residues. The CDR3 coding sequence is TGCAGCGTTGGCGGGAGCACCTCCTACGAGCAGTACTTC. It yields the protein CSVGGSTSYEQYF.

V and J are TRBV27 and TRBJ2-2; D may correspond to TRBD1 or TRBD2 (5 bases each). The CDR3 consists of 15 residues. The V gene lost 4 bases and the J gene lost 2 bases, with 11 bases spanning the gap. Germline lookup yields CDR1 MNHEY and CDR2 SMNVEV (reference sequence). As DNA, the CDR3 is TGTGCCAGCAGTTCGGGCCGGGACAACACCGGGGAGCTGTTTTTT. Translation: CASSSGRDNTGELFF.

The CDR3 loop is CASRGGGTEAFF. The DNA for the CDR3 is TGTGCCAGCCGGGGTGGGGGGACTGAAGCTTTCTTT. V is TRBV11-2 and J is TRBJ1-1, with D perhaps TRBD1 (5 bases). This CDR3 is built from 12 residues. Per the germline V gene, CDR1 is SGHAT and CDR2 is FQNNGV. Trimming removed 8 bases at V and 5 bases at J, with 12 bases between.

This chain connects TRBV5-4 to TRBJ2-5; TRBD1 matches at 7 bases. Per germline, CDR1 SGHNT and CDR2 YYREEE (reference sequence). V lost 1 base to trimming and J lost 5 bases; unmatched junction nucleotides: 2. This CDR3 spans 13 amino acids. CDR3 nucleotides: TGTGCCAGCAGCTTGAGGGGGCAGGAGACCCAGTACTTC. It codes for CASSLRGQETQYF.

This chain links TRBV11-1 with TRBJ2-7; D may be TRBD2 (6 bases). Germline loops: CDR1 SGHAT, CDR2 FQDESV (reference sequence). The CDR3 is 15 amino acids. V lost 5 bases and J 0 bases, leaving 14 bases between the germline ends. The CDR3 coding sequence is TGTGCCAGCAGCGTCCGGGACTTAAGCTCCTACGAGCAGTACTTC. Protein: CASSVRDLSSYEQYF.

The CDR3 DNA is TGTGCCAGCAGCCATCGACTAGCGGGAGTTAGGGAGACCCAGTACTTC. It specifies CASSHRLAGVRETQYF. V usage is TRBV4-2 and J usage is TRBJ2-5, with 12 positions matching TRBD2. Trimming cost V 3 bases and J 5 bases; bases outside gene matches: 7. Germline assignment: CDR1 LGHNA and CDR2 YNFKEQ. The CDR3 is made up of 16 amino acids.

This chain joins TRBV10-3 and TRBJ1-1, with D uncertain. With 2 bases removed from V and 1 base from J, the gap between germline ends came to 8 bases. Germline CDR1 reads ENHRY; CDR2 reads SYGVKD. This CDR3 has 14 residues. The CDR3 protein is CAISENGANTEAFF. In DNA form, the CDR3 reads TGTGCCATCAGTGAGAATGGCGCGAACACTGAAGCTTTCTTT.

In its sample, this clone is medium-sized. This rearrangement joins TRBV4-3 to TRBJ2-1; TRBD2 matches 11 bases. Germline V gene sequence: CDR1 LGHNA, CDR2 YSLEER. After removal of 0 bases from V and 4 bases from J, the junction contained 2 bases not matched to a gene. This CDR3 contains 16 residues. The CDR3 is CASSQDLAGGYNEQFF. For the CDR3, the DNA is TGCGCCAGCAGCCAAGATCTAGCGGGAGGATACAATGAGCAGTTCTTC.

The CDR3 nucleotides read TGCGCCAGCAGTTCTCCCGGGCGCCTTAACAATGAGCAGTTCTTC. This codes for CASSSPGRLNNEQFF. The rearrangement links TRBV4-3 to TRBJ2-1; no definite D call. CDR3 size: 15 residues. V lost 6 bases and J lost 5, with 17 bases in between. The germline CDR1 and CDR2 sequences are LGHNA and YSLEER.

The chain employs TRBV3-1 (or the pseudogene TRBV3-2) and TRBJ2-7; D gene uncertain. This CDR3 spans 11 amino acids. In germline, CDR1 is LGHDT, CDR2 YNNKEL (reference sequence). The V gene lost 4 bases and the J gene lost 0 bases, with 1 base spanning the gap. The CDR3 bases are TGTGCCAGCAGCCTCTCCTACGAGCAGTACTTC. Translating gives CASSLSYEQYF.

This chain joins TRBV30 and TRBJ1-2; 7 bases are shared with TRBD1. The J segment lost 7 bases and the V segment lost 4 bases, leaving 15 bases of the junction unmatched. In germline, CDR1 is GTSNPN, CDR2 SVGIG (reference sequence). The CDR3 has 15 amino acids. CDR3 loop: CAWTLDREGRGGYTF. CDR3 nucleotides: TGTGCCTGGACCCTTGACAGGGAGGGTCGAGGTGGCTACACCTTC.

This clone was seen a handful of times. The CDR3 coding sequence is TGTGCCACCAGTGATGGGATGAACACTGAAGCTTTCTTT. Amino acids: CATSDGMNTEAFF. V usage is TRBV24-1 and J usage is TRBJ1-1; unclear D gene. V shed 3 bases and J shed 0 bases, with 4 bases lying between them. The V gene's germline CDR1 is KGHDR and CDR2 SFDVKD. CDR3 length equals 13 residues.

This rearrangement joins TRBV6-2 or TRBV6-3 to TRBJ2-7; 10 bases agree with TRBD2. The CDR3 totals 14 residues. V shed 4 bases, J shed 3 bases, and the junction held 3 bases outside the gene matches. Germline lookup yields CDR1 MNHEY and CDR2 SVGEGT. DNA for the CDR3: TGTGCCAGCAGTTCTTTAGCGGGAGGCTACGAGCAGTACTTC. Protein sequence: CASSSLAGGYEQYF.

The chain couples TRBV4-3 to TRBJ2-2; TRBD1 matches at 8 bases. The CDR3 runs 16 residues. Per germline, CDR1 LGHNA and CDR2 YSLEER. The trim removed 1 base at V and 6 bases at J, leaving 7 bases unmatched. This chain's CDR3 is CASSQVRDRGPGELFF. The CDR3 DNA reads TGCGCCAGCAGCCAAGTGCGCGACAGGGGCCCCGGGGAGCTGTTTTTT.

The chain recombines TRBV20-1 with TRBJ2-3; D uncertain. The CDR3 length is 12 residues. The V gene's germline CDR1 is DFQATT and CDR2 SNEGSKA (reference sequence). In DNA form, the CDR3 reads TGCAGCGCGAGTAGAGACACAGATACGCAGTATTTT. Protein: CSASRDTDTQYF.

The CDR3 region has the DNA TGTGCCAGCAGCCCCCTAGGCGCAGGGAACACTGAAGCTTTCTTT. Translating gives CASSPLGAGNTEAFF. J is TRBJ1-1 and V is TRBV4-2; no firm D call. Germline lookup yields CDR1 LGHNA and CDR2 YNFKEQ. Trimming removed 4 bases at V and 1 base at J, with 13 bases between. The CDR3 length is 15 residues.

J is TRBJ1-5 and V is TRBV28; 7 bases are shared with TRBD1. V shed 6 bases and J 0 bases; nucleotides not matched to a gene: 5. The CDR3 consists of 15 residues. Per germline, CDR1 MDHEN and CDR2 SYDVKM. CDR3 coding DNA: TGTGCCAGCAGCGACAGGGCTACTAGCAATCAGCCCCAGCATTTT. Encoded protein: CASSDRATSNQPQHF.